Below, one T cell receptor (beta chain) is given with its context. Its specificity is unknown. This specimen comes from a study of metastatic and nonmetastatic thyroid tumors. Whole-study findings and limits: It was reportedly found that TCR beta diversity was significantly higher in malignant thyroid tumors than in benign nodules, a difference seen in both blood and tumor samples.

CDR3 length equals 14 residues. Losses at the gene ends were 5 bases for V and 5 bases for J; bases not matched to a gene: 6. The germline gives CDR1 DFQATT, CDR2 SNEGSKA (reference sequence). TCRdb re-called clones via MiXCR from the PCR reads. The profile shows some 6,000 clones, roughly 27% of them singletons. All patients were treatment-naive before thyroid surgery. Sequencing was carried out using adjacent normal tissue. This TCR derives from a male donor with papillary thyroid cancer or a benign thyroid nodule (not recorded which). Some clones in this sample may be carry-over from other donors' samples. V and J are TRBV20-1 and TRBJ2-3, with 11 bases fitting TRBD2. The CDR3 DNA sequence: TGCAGTGCTCATTTAGCGGGAGGGCGAGATACGCAGTATTTT. Amino acid sequence: CSAHLAGGRDTQYF.